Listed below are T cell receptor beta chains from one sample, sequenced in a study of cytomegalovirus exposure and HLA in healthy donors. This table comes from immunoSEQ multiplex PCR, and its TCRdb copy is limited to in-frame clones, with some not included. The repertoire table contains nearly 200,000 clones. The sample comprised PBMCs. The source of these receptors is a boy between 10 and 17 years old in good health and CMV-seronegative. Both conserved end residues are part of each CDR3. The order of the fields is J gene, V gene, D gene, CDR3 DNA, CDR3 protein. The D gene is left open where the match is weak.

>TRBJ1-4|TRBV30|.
TGTGCCTGGAGTGTACTGGGCGGGACTGCAACTAATGAAAAACTGTTTTTT
CAWSVLGGTATNEKLFF
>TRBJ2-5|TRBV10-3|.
TGTGCCATCAGTGACAGGGACCAAGAGACCCAGTACTTC
CAISDRDQETQYF
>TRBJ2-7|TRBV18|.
TGTGCCAGCTTCCCGGACAGCTCCTACGAGCAGTACTTC
CASFPDSSYEQYF
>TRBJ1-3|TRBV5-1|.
TGCGCCAGCAGCCCGACGGGGAGGGAAGCAGGAAACACCATATATTTT
CASSPTGREAGNTIYF
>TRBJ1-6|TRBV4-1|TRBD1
TGCGCCAGCAGCGGATACACCGGGACAGGGTTTAATTCACCCCTCCACTTT
CASSGYTGTGFNSPLHF
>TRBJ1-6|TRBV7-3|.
TGTGCCAGCAGCTCTCAGGGATATTCACCCCTCCACTTT
CASSSQGYSPLHF
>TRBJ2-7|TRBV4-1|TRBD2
TGCGCCAGCAGCCACGGACTAGCTAGCTCCTACGAGCAGTACTTC
CASSHGLASSYEQYF
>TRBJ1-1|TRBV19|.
TGTGCCAGTAGTGGCAGGGGCTACGGGAACACTGAAGCTTTCTTT
CASSGRGYGNTEAFF
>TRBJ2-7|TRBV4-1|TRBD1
TGCGCCAGCAGCCCTGGGACAGGGTCTACCTACGAGCAGTACTTC
CASSPGTGSTYEQYF
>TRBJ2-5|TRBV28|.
TGTGCCACCCTGACCGACAACCAAGAGACCCAGTACTTC
CATLTDNQETQYF
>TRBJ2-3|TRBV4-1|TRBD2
TGCGCCAGCAGTCAGGGACTAGCGGGGGGGCTGGCAGATACGCAGTATTTT
CASSQGLAGGLADTQYF
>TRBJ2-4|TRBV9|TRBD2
TGTGCCAGCAGCCCCTGGAGCGGGGGAACAGCCAGTGGGGTTCAGTACTTC
CASSPWSGGTASGVQYF
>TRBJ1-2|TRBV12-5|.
TGTGCTAGTGGTTTGCCTAGACTGGTATATGGCTACACCTTC
CASGLPRLVYGYTF
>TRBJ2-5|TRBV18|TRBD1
TGTGCCAGCTCACCAACAGGGGGGGAGACCCAGTACTTC
CASSPTGGETQYF
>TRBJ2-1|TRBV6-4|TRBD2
TGTGCCAGCAGTGACTCGAGCGGGGGGGTAAATGAGCAGTTCTTC
CASSDSSGGVNEQFF
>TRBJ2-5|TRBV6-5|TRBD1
TGTGCCAGCAGTTACTCGCTCACCAGGGGGCAAGAGACCCAGTACTTC
CASSYSLTRGQETQYF
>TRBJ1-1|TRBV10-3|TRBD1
TGTGCCATCAGTCCGGGACAGGGGACTGAAGCTTTCTTT
CAISPGQGTEAFF
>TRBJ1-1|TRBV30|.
TGTGCCTGGGCGCACACTGAAGCTTTCTTT
CAWAHTEAFF
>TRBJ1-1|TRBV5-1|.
TGCGCCAGCAGCTTCCTAGGACAACAGAACACTGAAGCTTTCTTT
CASSFLGQQNTEAFF
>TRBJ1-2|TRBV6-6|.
TGTGCCAGCAGTTTCGATATCTACACCGATTCGGGTAACACCTTC
CASSFDIYTDSGNTF
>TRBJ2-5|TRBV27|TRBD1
TGTGCCAGCAGAGGGGACAGACAAGAGACCCAGTACTTC
CASRGDRQETQYF
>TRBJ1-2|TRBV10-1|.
TGCGCCAGCAGTGAGAGCCAGACTTATGGCTACACCTTC
CASSESQTYGYTF